The 18 T cell receptor beta chains below all came from one sample that was sequenced in a study of cytomegalovirus exposure and HLA in healthy donors. Primers included in the PCR were 60 Vbeta and 13 Jbeta primers. Only in-frame clones appear in the TCRdb table, and some are missing; sequencing was by immunoSEQ multiplex PCR. The sample has 70,000 or so clones; almost 85% are singletons. The sample was PBMCs. The receptor set was obtained from a man between 18 and 35 years old in good health and CMV-seronegative.

The chain couples TRBV19 to TRBJ2-1; 8 bases are a match to TRBD2. Germline CDR1 LNHDA, CDR2 SQIVND (reference sequence). This CDR3 has 14 amino acids. Trimming at V came to 6 bases and at J to 6 bases, leaving 7 bases not matched to a gene. The CDR3 loop is CASRSAGGGNEQFF. The CDR3 DNA sequence: TGTGCCAGTAGATCGGCGGGGGGAGGCAATGAGCAGTTCTTC.

The J gene is TRBJ2-7, the V gene TRBV9; 7 bases align to TRBD1. There are 15 residues in the CDR3. Trimming removed 0 bases from V and 2 bases from J; junction bases left unmatched: 5. CDR1 is SGDLS, CDR2 YYNGEE, per germline. CDR3 DNA sequence: TGTGCCAGCAGCGTAGAGGGACAGTATACCTACGAGCAGTACTTC. Protein: CASSVEGQYTYEQYF. The whole variable domain, remainder taken from reference TRBV9 and TRBJ2-7, is DSGVTQTPKHLITATGQRVTLRCSPRSGDLSVYWYQQSLDQGLQFLIQYYNGEERAKGNILERFSAQQFPDLHSELNLSSLELGDSALYFCASSVEGQYTYEQYFGPGTRLTVT.

The CDR3 DNA is TGTGCCAGCAGCCCGACTTCTTACGAGCAGTACTTC. This sequence encodes CASSPTSYEQYF. The chain uses TRBV7-2 and TRBJ2-7; D uncertain. CDR3 length equals 12 residues. Per germline, CDR1 SGHTA and CDR2 FQGNSA. The germline V and J ends were trimmed by 5 bases and 4 bases, with 9 bases remaining between them.

This clone occurred a few times. The V call is TRBV2, the J call TRBJ2-7; D not resolved. With 6 bases removed from V and 3 bases from J, the gap between germline ends came to 12 bases. Germline assignment: CDR1 SNHLY and CDR2 FYNNEI. The CDR3 loop spans 13 amino acids. The DNA for the CDR3 is TGTGCCAGCAGGGTTTCGGGTAACTACGAGCAGTACTTC. Protein product: CASRVSGNYEQYF.

The table lists this clone with a few counts. The V and J genes are TRBV10-3 and TRBJ2-7, with 7 bases fitting TRBD1. Looked up from germline, CDR1 is ENHRY and CDR2 is SYGVKD. The CDR3 consists of 14 residues. Germline trimming cut 4 bases from V and 1 base from J; bases unmatched to any gene: 4. The CDR3 loop reads CAISAGTVSYEQYF. The CDR3 nucleotides are TGTGCCATCAGTGCCGGGACAGTGTCCTACGAGCAGTACTTC.

The chain has TRBV5-6 and TRBJ2-4, with TRBD2 matching over 7 bases. V dropped 4 bases and J dropped 12; count of bases not matched to a gene: 16. The CDR3 sequence is 15 residues long. The germline CDR1 and CDR2 sequences are SGHDT and YYEEEE. CDR3 nucleotide sequence: TGTGCCAGCAGCCACGGGCGTCAGGGAGGGTCCGGTCAGTACTTC. This sequence encodes CASSHGRQGGSGQYF.

The V and J genes are TRBV28 and TRBJ1-2; D perhaps matches TRBD1 (6 bases). The CDR3 runs to 15 residues. The germline CDR1 and CDR2 sequences are MDHEN and SYDVKM. V lost 1 base, J lost 5 bases, and 14 bases lay in between. The CDR3 reads CASSLSGGTSYGYTF. The CDR3 coding sequence is TGTGCCAGCAGTTTATCGGGGGGCACTTCGTATGGCTACACCTTC.

This chain uses TRBV11-1 with TRBJ2-7; the D is unclear. Germline CDR1 SGHAT, CDR2 FQDESV (reference sequence). V was clipped by 4 bases and J by 3 bases, with 7 bases between them. The CDR3 runs to 12 residues. The CDR3, as DNA: TGTGCCAGCAGCTCTTCCTACTACGAGCAGTACTTC. It encodes CASSSSYYEQYF.

J is TRBJ2-2 and V is TRBV30; TRBD1 might be the D (6 bases). Germline CDR1 GTSNPN, CDR2 SVGIG (reference sequence). Trimming cost V 7 bases and J 5 bases, with 11 bases left between them. This CDR3 region has 12 residues. The CDR3: CASNRETGELFF. CDR3 DNA sequence: TGTGCCTCGAACAGGGAGACCGGGGAGCTGTTTTTT.

This sequence joins TRBV7-2 and TRBJ1-1, with TRBD1 matching over 10 bases. This CDR3 region has 17 residues. V lost 1 base and J lost 4; bases outside the gene matches: 9. CDR1 and CDR2 (germline): SGHTA, FQGNSA. CDR3 in DNA: TGTGCCAGCAGCTTAGAGAGGGGCCGGGACAGGGGCACTGAAGCTTTCTTT. Protein product: CASSLERGRDRGTEAFF.

The V gene is TRBV4-1, the J gene TRBJ2-7; TRBD2 matches 8 bases. Germline CDR1 MGHRA, CDR2 YSYEKL. The CDR3 consists of 13 residues. Trimming took 2 bases from V and 7 from J; bases not matched to a gene: 4. For the CDR3, the DNA is TGCGCCAGCAGCCAATGGCGGGGGGAAGAGCAGTACTTC. This sequence encodes CASSQWRGEEQYF.

This chain links TRBV7-9 with TRBJ1-1; the D is unclear. Per germline, CDR1 SEHNR and CDR2 FQNEAQ (reference sequence). V gave up 3 bases and J gave up 3 bases, with 14 bases separating them. CDR3 length: 15 amino acids. CDR3 bases: TGTGCCAGCAGCTTCGGGATCCTTGGGGACACTGAAGCTTTCTTT. Its protein product is CASSFGILGDTEAFF.

The V gene is TRBV10-3, the J gene TRBJ1-1, with 10 bases aligning to TRBD1. The CDR3 consists of 15 residues. Germline V gives CDR1 ENHRY, CDR2 SYGVKD. Losses at the gene ends were 6 bases for V and 0 bases for J; bases not matched to a gene: 4. In DNA form, the CDR3 reads TGTGCCATCAGCCGGACAGGGGGGATGAACACTGAAGCTTTCTTT. Its translation is CAISRTGGMNTEAFF.

The chain employs TRBV18 and TRBJ2-7; possible D gene TRBD1, 6 bases. V shed 2 bases and J shed 5 bases, with 13 bases lying between them. The V gene's germline CDR1 is KGHSH and CDR2 LQKENI. The CDR3 consists of 14 residues. The CDR3 region has the DNA TGTGCCAGCTCACCAACCGGGACAAGAGACGAGCAGTACTTC. Residues: CASSPTGTRDEQYF. The full variable domain, in which reference TRBV18 and TRBJ2-7 provide the parts outside the CDR3, is NAGVMQNPRHLVRRRGQEARLRCSPMKGHSHVYWYRQLPEEGLKFMVYLQKENIIDESGMPKERFSAEFPKEGPSILRIQQVVRGDSAAYFCASSPTGTRDEQYFGPGTRLTVT.

The chain links TRBV6-5 to TRBJ1-2; TRBD1 matches 7 bases. The CDR3 spans 14 residues. Looked up from germline, CDR1 is MNHEY and CDR2 is SVGAGI. The trim removed 2 bases at V and 2 bases at J, leaving 2 bases unmatched. CDR3 nucleotide sequence: TGTGCCAGCAGTTACAGGGGGCCGAACTATGGCTACACCTTC. Amino acid sequence: CASSYRGPNYGYTF.

The chain couples TRBV28 to TRBJ2-1; the match to TRBD2 covers 10 bases. Germline V gives CDR1 MDHEN, CDR2 SYDVKM. V lost 6 bases to trimming and J lost 7 bases; unmatched junction nucleotides: 9. This CDR3 has 15 amino acids. The CDR3 sequence is CASSPLAGRNNEQFF. The CDR3 DNA sequence: TGTGCCAGCAGCCCACTAGCGGGAAGAAATAATGAGCAGTTCTTC.

The chain recombines TRBV14 with TRBJ2-7; weak D call: TRBD1 (6 bases). Germline V CDR1 and CDR2: SGHDN, FVKESK. The length of the CDR3 is 14 residues. Trimming left V 4 bases short and J 6 bases short, with 16 bases between. The CDR3 loop is CASSPGTPWREQYF. DNA for the CDR3: TGTGCCAGCAGCCCTGGGACACCCTGGCGCGAGCAGTACTTC.

The chain employs TRBV23-1 and TRBJ2-7, with D tentatively TRBD2 (5 bases). TRBV23-1 is an ORF; its function is uncertain. The length of the CDR3 is 17 residues. V dropped 1 base and J dropped 1 base, with 17 bases sitting between them. For the CDR3, the DNA is TGCGCCAGCAGTCAATGCACCGGTGAAAGGAGGTCCTACGAGCAGTACTTC. Translating gives CASSQCTGERRSYEQYF.